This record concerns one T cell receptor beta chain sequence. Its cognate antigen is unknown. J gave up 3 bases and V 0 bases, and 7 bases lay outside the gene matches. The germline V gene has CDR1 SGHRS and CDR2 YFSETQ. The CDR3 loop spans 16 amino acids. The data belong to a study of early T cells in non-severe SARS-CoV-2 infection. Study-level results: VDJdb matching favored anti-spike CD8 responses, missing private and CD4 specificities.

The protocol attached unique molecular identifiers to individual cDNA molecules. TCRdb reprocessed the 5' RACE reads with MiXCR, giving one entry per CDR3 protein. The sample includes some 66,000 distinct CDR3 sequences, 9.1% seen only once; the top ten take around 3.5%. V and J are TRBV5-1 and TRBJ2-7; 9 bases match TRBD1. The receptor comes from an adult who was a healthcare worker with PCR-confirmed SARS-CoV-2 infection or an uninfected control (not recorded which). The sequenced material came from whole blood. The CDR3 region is CASSLAGDRVGYEQYF. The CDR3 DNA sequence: TGCGCCAGCAGCTTGGCGGGGGACAGGGTAGGCTACGAGCAGTACTTC.